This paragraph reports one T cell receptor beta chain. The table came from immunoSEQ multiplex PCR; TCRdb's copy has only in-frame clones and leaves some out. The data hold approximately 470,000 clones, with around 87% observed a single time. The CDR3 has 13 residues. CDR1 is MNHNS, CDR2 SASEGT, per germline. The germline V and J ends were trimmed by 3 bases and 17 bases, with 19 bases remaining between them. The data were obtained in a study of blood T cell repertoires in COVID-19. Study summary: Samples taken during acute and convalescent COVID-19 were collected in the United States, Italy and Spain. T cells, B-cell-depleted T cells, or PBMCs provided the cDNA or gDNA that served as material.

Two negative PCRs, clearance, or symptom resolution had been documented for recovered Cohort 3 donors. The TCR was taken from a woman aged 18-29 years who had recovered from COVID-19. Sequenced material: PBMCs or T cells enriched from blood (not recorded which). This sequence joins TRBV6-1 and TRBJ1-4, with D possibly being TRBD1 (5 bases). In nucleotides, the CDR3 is TGTGCCAGCAGTGAGAGGCGTGGGGCAACTCACTTTTTT. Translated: CASSERRGATHFF.